Shown below are 12 T cell receptor beta chains from a single sample sequenced in a study of OX40 agonist ivuxolimab in advanced cancers. Some clones are missing from TCRdb's copy, which holds only in-frame ones; the method was immunoSEQ multiplex PCR. The sample consists of approximately 79,000 clones, more than 85% of them appearing once. Sequenced material: CD4+ or CD8+ T cells sorted from blood, taken in a trial of the OX40 agonist ivuxolimab. These TCRs come from an adult with an advanced solid tumor such as melanoma, head and neck, liver or kidney cancer.

The chain links TRBV5-1 to TRBJ1-1, with D perhaps matching TRBD1 (5 bases). The germline CDR1 and CDR2 sequences are SGHRS and YFSETQ. The V end was cut by 0 bases, the J end by 4 bases, with 7 bases between. The CDR3 contains 13 residues. The CDR3 loop is CASSLADTTEAFF. The CDR3 DNA follows: TGCGCCAGCAGCTTGGCGGACACCACTGAAGCTTTCTTT. Full variable domain (missing parts from reference TRBV5-1 and TRBJ1-1): KAGVTQTPRYLIKTRGQQVTLSCSPISGHRSVSWYQQTPGQGLQFLFEYFSETQRNKGNFPGRFSGRQFSNSRSEMNVSTLELGDSALYLCASSLADTTEAFFGQGTRLTVV.

V is TRBV7-9 and J is TRBJ1-1; the D gene is possibly TRBD1 (5 bases). V was clipped by 5 bases and J by 5 bases, with 18 bases between them. The germline gives CDR1 SEHNR, CDR2 FQNEAQ (reference sequence). The CDR3 has 15 residues. The CDR3 bases are TGTGCCAGCAGCCCCTCGGGGGGGACGGGGACTGAAGCTTTCTTT. It codes for CASSPSGGTGTEAFF.

V and J are TRBV7-6 and TRBJ1-6; tentative D call: TRBD1 (6 bases). Per germline, CDR1 SGHVS and CDR2 FNYEAQ. Trimming removed 8 bases at V and 8 bases at J, with 22 bases between. This CDR3 contains 16 residues. The CDR3: CASFRGLSVRDSPLHF. CDR3 DNA: TGTGCCAGCTTTCGGGGGCTCAGTGTGAGGGATTCACCCCTCCACTTT.

The rearrangement uses TRBV7-2 and TRBJ2-5; 8 nucleotides line up with TRBD1. J was trimmed by 4 bases and V by 3 bases; bases with no gene match: 4. Germline CDR1 reads SGHTA; CDR2 reads FQGNSA. This CDR3 contains 14 residues. CDR3 loop: CASSFGQGRETQYF. In nucleotides, the CDR3 is TGTGCCAGCAGCTTTGGACAGGGCCGAGAGACCCAGTACTTC.

This chain links TRBV19 with TRBJ2-4; 14 nucleotides match TRBD2. The V gene's germline CDR1 is LNHDA and CDR2 SQIVND (reference sequence). V shed 5 bases and J 1 base; nucleotides not matched to a gene: 10. The length of the CDR3 is 19 residues. The CDR3 region is CASSPPTSGGAGAKNIQYF. The CDR3 coding sequence is TGTGCCAGTAGTCCCCCGACTAGCGGGGGGGCGGGGGCCAAAAACATTCAGTACTTC.

The chain carries TRBV29-1 and TRBJ2-6; TRBD1 matches at 7 bases. Germline assignment: CDR1 SQVTM and CDR2 ANQGSEA. This CDR3 contains 16 residues. With 1 base clipped from V and 2 bases from J, the junction kept 5 bases outside the gene matches. The CDR3 bases are TGCAGCGTTGAAGGGTGGGGGACAGCTGGGGCCAACGTCCTGACTTTC. Amino acids: CSVEGWGTAGANVLTF. Drawing the rest from reference TRBV29-1 and TRBJ2-6, the complete variable domain is SAVISQKPSRDICQRGTSLTIQCQVDSQVTMMFWYRQQPGQSLTLIATANQGSEATYESGFVIDKFPISRPNLTFSTLTVSNMSPEDSSIYLCSVEGWGTAGANVLTFGAGSRLTVL.

The J gene is TRBJ1-1, the V gene TRBV5-3; 7 bases line up with TRBD1. TRBV5-3 is an open reading frame whose function is uncertain. The CDR3 is 15 amino acids. The trim removed 5 bases at V and 4 bases at J, leaving 11 bases unmatched. The CDR3, as DNA: TGTGCCAGAAGTTACATCGACAGGGTGAGCACTGAAGCTTTCTTT. Protein: CARSYIDRVSTEAFF.

The sample holds one count of this clone. The genes are TRBV21-1 and TRBJ1-4; the DNA was not compared with TRBD1, the D call given in the table. TRBV21-1 is tagged as a pseudogene. The length of the CDR3 is 20 residues. The DNA of the CDR3 is TGTGCCAGCAGCAAAGATGTAGACAGGGGGTTAAATCGGGGTAATGAAAAACTGTTTTTT. Protein sequence: CASSKDVDRGLNRGNEKLFF.

This clone was counted only a few times. The chain combines TRBV7-9 with TRBJ1-1, with unresolved D. The germline gives CDR1 SEHNR, CDR2 FQNEAQ (reference sequence). The CDR3 extends over 16 amino acids. V shed 5 bases and J shed 0 bases, with 16 bases lying between them. The CDR3: CASSPSPNNMNTEAFF. As DNA, the CDR3 is TGTGCCAGCAGCCCTTCGCCCAATAACATGAACACTGAAGCTTTCTTT. The full variable domain, its missing parts supplied by reference TRBV7-9 and TRBJ1-1, is DTGVSQNPRHKITKRGQNVTFRCDPISEHNRLYWYRQTLGQGPEFLTYFQNEAQLEKSRLLSDRFSAERPKGSFSTLEIQRTEQGDSAMYLCASSPSPNNMNTEAFFGQGTRLTVV.

This clone was counted a single time. Sequence at one end of the junction differs from germline and may be a read error. The V call is TRBV10-3, the J call TRBJ1-1; D might be TRBD1 (6 bases). This CDR3 comprises 11 residues. Per germline, CDR1 ENHRY and CDR2 SYGVKD. In DNA form, the CDR3 reads TGTGCCGTCAGGGGGAACACTGAAGCTTTCTTT. Translating gives CAVRGNTEAFF.

The rearrangement uses TRBV2 and TRBJ2-5, with D maybe TRBD1 (6 bases). The CDR3 consists of 14 residues. The V end lost 6 bases, the J end lost 2 bases, and 13 bases lay between the germline ends. The germline gives CDR1 SNHLY, CDR2 FYNNEI. The CDR3 is CASRPGHNQETQYF. As DNA, the CDR3 is TGTGCCAGCAGACCGGGACACAATCAAGAGACCCAGTACTTC.

This clone has just a few counts. V is TRBV4-1 and J is TRBJ2-6; D not certain. CDR1 MGHRA and CDR2 YSYEKL come from the germline V gene. CDR3 length: 19 residues. With 1 base removed from V and 0 bases from J, the gap between germline ends came to 16 bases. The CDR3 sequence: CASSQAVMAGGSGANVLTF. In DNA, the CDR3 is TGCGCCAGCAGCCAAGCCGTGATGGCAGGCGGCTCTGGGGCCAACGTCCTGACTTTC.